The clone carrying this TCR beta chain was seen only once. TCRdb's copy holds only in-frame clones and misses some; the assay was immunoSEQ multiplex PCR. The table lists around 70,000 clones, more than 85% of them singletons, with 2.5% to 3% in the top ten. This entry comes from a study of blood T cell repertoires in COVID-19. Overall study: Some COVID-19 samples were acute and others convalescent; all came from the United States, Italy and Spain.

Specimen: peripheral blood. The clonotype comes from a middle-aged man with COVID-19, enrolled during active disease.

The CDR3 protein is CSVEAPGSVWEAFF. CDR3 nucleotides: TGCAGCGTTGAAGCTCCCGGGAGTGTGTGGGAAGCTTTCTTT. The chain recombines TRBV29-1 with TRBJ1-1; D not certain. Trimming removed 1 base at V and 8 bases at J, with 17 bases between. The CDR3 totals 14 residues. Germline V gives CDR1 SQVTM, CDR2 ANQGSEA.